This T cell receptor beta chain was sequenced in a study of OX40 agonist ivuxolimab in advanced cancers. On the study more broadly: All patients had ivuxolimab intravenously every 2 weeks at 0.01 to 10 mg/kg. Mean age approximately 61 years, range about 23 to 85; 82.7% male.

Points on this clone: What it recognizes is unknown.

Study-wide points: Antigen targets of the expanded peripheral T cells went undetermined.

Profiling relied on immunoSEQ multiplex PCR, and the TCRdb table lists in-frame clones only, not all of them. This repertoire shows 50,000 to 80,000 clones, 84% found once; its top ten account for 7.5% to 10%. The V and J ends lost 6 bases and 8 bases, in that order; junction bases with no gene match: 3. The length of the CDR3 is 13 residues. Germline V CDR1 and CDR2: SNHLY, FYNNEI. The chain employs TRBV2 and TRBJ2-4; 11 bases are a match to TRBD2. The clonotype originates from an adult with an advanced solid tumor such as melanoma, head and neck, liver or kidney cancer. This specimen consisted of CD4+ or CD8+ T cells sorted from blood, obtained in a trial of the OX40 agonist ivuxolimab. The CDR3 nucleotides read TGTGCCAGCAGGATACTAGCGGGAGACATTCAGTACTTC. Encoded protein: CASRILAGDIQYF.